This T cell receptor (beta chain) was identified during a study of technical replicates of blood from a few donors. TCRdb keeps only in-frame clones here, not all; method: immunoSEQ multiplex PCR. Of more than 65,000 clones in the sample, over 75% were seen once. The germline gives CDR1 SQVTM, CDR2 ANQGSEA. Unmatched junction bases numbered 11, after V lost 7 bases and J lost 4 bases. This CDR3 is 14 amino acids long. The material sequenced was T cells isolated from PBMCs. V gene TRBV29-1 combines with J gene TRBJ2-5, with 8 positions matching TRBD1. The sequence was collected from a human donor in good health. The CDR3 here is CSARLIQGVETQYF. The CDR3 nucleotides are TGCAGCGCCCGACTGATACAGGGGGTAGAGACCCAGTACTTC.